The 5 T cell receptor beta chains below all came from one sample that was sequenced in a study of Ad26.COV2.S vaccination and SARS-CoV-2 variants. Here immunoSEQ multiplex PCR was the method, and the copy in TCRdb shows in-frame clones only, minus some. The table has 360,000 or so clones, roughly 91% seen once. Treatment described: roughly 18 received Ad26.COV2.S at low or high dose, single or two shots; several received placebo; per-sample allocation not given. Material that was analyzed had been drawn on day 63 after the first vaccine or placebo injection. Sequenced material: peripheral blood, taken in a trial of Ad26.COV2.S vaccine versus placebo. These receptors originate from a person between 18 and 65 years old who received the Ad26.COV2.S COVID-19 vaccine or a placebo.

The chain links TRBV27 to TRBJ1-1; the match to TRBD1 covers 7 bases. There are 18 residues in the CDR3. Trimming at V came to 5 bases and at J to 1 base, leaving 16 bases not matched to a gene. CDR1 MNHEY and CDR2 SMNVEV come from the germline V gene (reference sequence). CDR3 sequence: CASSPRKGAGRGNTEAFF. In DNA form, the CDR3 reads TGTGCCAGCAGTCCCCGTAAGGGGGCGGGTAGGGGGAACACTGAAGCTTTCTTT.

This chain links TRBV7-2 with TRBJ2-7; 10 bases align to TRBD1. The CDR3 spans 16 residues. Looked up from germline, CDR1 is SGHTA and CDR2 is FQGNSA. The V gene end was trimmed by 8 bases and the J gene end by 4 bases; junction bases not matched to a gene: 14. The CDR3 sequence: CASSITGGQGLYEQYF. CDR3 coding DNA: TGTGCCAGCTCCATTACGGGGGGACAGGGGTTGTACGAGCAGTACTTC.

The CDR3: CASSLAGTPNYGYTF. The CDR3 region has the DNA TGTGCCAGCAGCTTGGCCGGGACCCCTAACTATGGCTACACCTTC. The chain has TRBV5-5 and TRBJ1-2, with D possibly TRBD1 on 5 matching bases. The V end lost 0 bases, the J end lost 0 bases, and 9 bases lay between the germline ends. CDR1 SGHKS and CDR2 YYEKEE come from the germline V gene (reference sequence). This CDR3 region has 15 residues.

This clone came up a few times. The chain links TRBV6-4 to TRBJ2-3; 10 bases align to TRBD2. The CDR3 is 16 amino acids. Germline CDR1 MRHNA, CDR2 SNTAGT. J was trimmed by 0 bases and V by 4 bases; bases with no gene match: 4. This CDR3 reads CASSALAGGSTDTQYF. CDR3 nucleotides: TGTGCCAGCAGTGCATTAGCGGGGGGAAGCACAGATACGCAGTATTTT.

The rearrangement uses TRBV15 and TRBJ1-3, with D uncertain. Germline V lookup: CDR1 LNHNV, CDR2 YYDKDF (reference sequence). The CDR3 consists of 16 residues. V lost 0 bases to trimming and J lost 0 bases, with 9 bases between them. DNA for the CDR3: TGTGCCACCAGCAGAGATTGGCCGTTCTCTGGAAACACCATATATTTT. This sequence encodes CATSRDWPFSGNTIYF. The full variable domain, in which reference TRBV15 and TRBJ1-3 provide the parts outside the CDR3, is DAMVIQNPRYQVTQFGKPVTLSCSQTLNHNVMYWYQQKSSQAPKLLFHYYDKDFNNEADTPDNFQSRRPNTSFCFLDIRSPGLGDTAMYLCATSRDWPFSGNTIYFGEGSWLTVV.